This entry features one T cell receptor (beta chain) sequence. Its antigen remains undetermined. No much larger clone is present one base from it, and per-base qualities are unavailable. Each collaborating institution followed its own protocols to collect whole blood in K2EDTA tubes. For TCRbeta analysis, collaborators shipped samples as frozen whole blood, isolated PBMCs, or DNA extracted from either of those sample types. TCRbeta CDR3 regions were amplified from genomic DNA by means of the immunoSEQ Assay, a bias-controlled multiplex PCR. Under the source paper's analysis protocol: Nucleated cell counts per sample were estimated from amplification of reference gene primers within the assay. To quantify the absolute abundance of each unique TCRbeta CDR3 rearrangement, sequence reads were collapsed and filtered. Productive Simpson clonality was computed per sample as the square root of Simpson's diversity index over productive rearrangements. In TCRdb, the immuneACCESS table is reduced to in-frame sequences with V and J assigned. These tables do not hold every clone; where another copy was compared, an unresolved V gene accounts for under half, and the others remain unexplained. Clonal size and the V and J genes are those of that table, whereas D and trimming came from the DNA. The sample has over 150,000 clones on record, under 95% of them singletons. 2% to 3% of the sample belongs to the ten largest clones.

These data come from a study of blood T cell repertoires in COVID-19 (dated by TCRdb to 2019 to 2021). At the level of the whole study: Samples from collaborators originated in the United States, Italy and Spain and spanned both the acute and convalescent phases of COVID-19. Deeply sampled blood TCRbeta repertoires from subjects exposed to, actively infected with, or recovered from COVID-19 were included in the dataset. HLA class I and class II types, where available, came from metadata supplied by the sample provider rather than from assay-based typing. The samples were drawn from two sources: the first 160 participants of the ongoing ImmuneRACE study, and 1,254 subjects contributed by 6 global collaborators. The material from the prospective study consisted of cDNA or gDNA derived from T cells, B-cell-depleted T cells, or PBMCs. The repertoires were released in a freely available public database intended as a resource for research on the immune response to SARS-CoV-2. A de-identified subject ID, COVID-19 status, age in years and sex were almost always included in the sample metadata.

On the study overall, not on this receptor specifically: The amount of clinical and demographic metadata varied by source and participant and was provided uncurated.

The CDR3 covers 16 residues, taking in both the cysteine and the phenylalanine. Of all the DNA, just the CDR3 is kept, 48 bases in frame from base 1. Trimming leaves V shorter by 1 base and J shorter by 2 bases, with the junction holding 2 bases beyond the gene matches. CDR1 and CDR2, looked up from the germline V gene, are SQVTM and ANQGSEA. Sequenced material: peripheral blood. The V and J genes are TRBV29-1 and TRBJ2-3, and TRBD2 matches 14 of the central bases. The receptor's source is a man younger than 35 with acute or convalescent COVID-19. The CDR3 protein is CSVEGTSGGLTDTQYF. The nucleotide sequence is given as TGCAGCGTTGAAGGGACTAGCGGGGGGCTCACAGATACGCAGTATTTT.